Reported below is one T cell receptor (beta chain). The antigen is unknown. This CDR3 comprises 13 residues. The germline V and J ends were trimmed by 4 bases and 2 bases, with 11 bases remaining between them. Germline-derived CDR1 and CDR2 are GTSNPN and SVGIG (reference sequence). Naivety among CD8 cells was defined by CD45RO negativity and positive CCR7 selection, thereby excluding terminally differentiated effector memory CD45RA+ cells. These data are taken from a study of shared clonotypes between healthy human individuals. Study-wide results and caveats: Generation of non-shared clonotypes was less probable than generation of clonotypes shared by all four donors.

In the original workflow: There were no quality scores in the junction-only immunoSEQ sequences, so filtering differed. Clones were sequenced by immunoSEQ multiplex PCR, and TCRdb holds only the in-frame ones, with some missing. That table is the source of V, J and clone size, and D and trimming were worked out from the DNA. The table includes about 820,000 clones, almost 95% detected once. The source of this sequence is a man in his thirties or forties in good health. The genes are TRBV30 and TRBJ1-1; D unresolved. What was sequenced was naive CD8+ T cells sorted from blood. CDR3 nucleotides: TGTGCCTGGATGACCGGGTCAAACACTGAAGCTTTCTTT. Translated, it gives CAWMTGSNTEAFF.